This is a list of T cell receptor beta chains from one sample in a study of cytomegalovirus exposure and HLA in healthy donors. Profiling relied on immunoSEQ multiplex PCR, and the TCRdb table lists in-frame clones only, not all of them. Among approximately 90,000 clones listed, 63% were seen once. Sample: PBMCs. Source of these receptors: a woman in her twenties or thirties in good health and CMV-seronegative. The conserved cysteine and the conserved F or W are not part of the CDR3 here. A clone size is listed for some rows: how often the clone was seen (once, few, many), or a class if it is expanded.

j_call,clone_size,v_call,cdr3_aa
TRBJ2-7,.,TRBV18,ASSPFTESSYEQY
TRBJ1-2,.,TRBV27,ASSSGVGYT
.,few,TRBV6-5,ASSYRRGGNYEQY
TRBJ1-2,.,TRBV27,ASSFTGRGNYGYT
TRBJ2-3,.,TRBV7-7,ASSLGDTRTDTQY
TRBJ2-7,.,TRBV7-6,ASSLSLRYEQY
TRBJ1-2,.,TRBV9,ASRRGGDGYT
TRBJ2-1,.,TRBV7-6,ASSPATSGINEQF
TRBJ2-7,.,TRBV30,AWSVGREQY
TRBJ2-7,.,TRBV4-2,ASSPSSIAGGYEQY
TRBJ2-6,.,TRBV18,ASSPPVGGGGVLT
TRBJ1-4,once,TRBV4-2,ASSQGDRDEKLF
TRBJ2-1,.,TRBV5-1,ASSPGTSGGAYNGQF
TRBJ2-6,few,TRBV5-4,ASSGGQRSSGANVLT
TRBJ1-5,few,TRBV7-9,ASSSSDSVYQPQH
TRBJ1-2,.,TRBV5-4,ASRGQGDYGYT
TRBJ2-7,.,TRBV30,AWTWTSGRSGEQY
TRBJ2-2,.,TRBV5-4,ASSLIAGGRTGELF
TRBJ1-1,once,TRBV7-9,ASSLAGENTEAF
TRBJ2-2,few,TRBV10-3,AITRTSGRETGELF
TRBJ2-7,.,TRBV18,ASSPYSGGGNEQY
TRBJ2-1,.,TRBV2,ASSAFGNEQF
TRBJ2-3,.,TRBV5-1,ASSLGSVVTDTQY
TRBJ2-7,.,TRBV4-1,ASSQVEGEQY
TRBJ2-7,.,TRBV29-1,SVVGRGYEQY
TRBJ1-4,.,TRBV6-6,ASSPRTGNLF
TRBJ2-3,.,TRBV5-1,ASSALQGSTDTQY
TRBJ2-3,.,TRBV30,AWSRGQGTDTQY
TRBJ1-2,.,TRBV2,ASRQGMGYT
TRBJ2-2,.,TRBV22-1,PGSAVGGTGELF